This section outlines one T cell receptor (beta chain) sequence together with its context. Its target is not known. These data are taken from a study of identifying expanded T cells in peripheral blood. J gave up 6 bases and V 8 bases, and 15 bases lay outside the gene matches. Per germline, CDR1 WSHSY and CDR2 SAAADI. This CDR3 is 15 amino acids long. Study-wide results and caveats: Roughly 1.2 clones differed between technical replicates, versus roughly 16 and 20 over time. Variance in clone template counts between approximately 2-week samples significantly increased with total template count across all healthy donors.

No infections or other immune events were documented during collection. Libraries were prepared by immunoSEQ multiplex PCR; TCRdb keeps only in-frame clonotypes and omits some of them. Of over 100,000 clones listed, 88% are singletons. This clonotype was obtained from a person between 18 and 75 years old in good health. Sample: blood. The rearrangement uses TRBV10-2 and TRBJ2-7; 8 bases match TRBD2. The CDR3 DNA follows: TGCGCCAGCGGGGGAAGGAGCGGGAGTCCTCTCGAGCAGTACTTC. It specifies CASGGRSGSPLEQYF.